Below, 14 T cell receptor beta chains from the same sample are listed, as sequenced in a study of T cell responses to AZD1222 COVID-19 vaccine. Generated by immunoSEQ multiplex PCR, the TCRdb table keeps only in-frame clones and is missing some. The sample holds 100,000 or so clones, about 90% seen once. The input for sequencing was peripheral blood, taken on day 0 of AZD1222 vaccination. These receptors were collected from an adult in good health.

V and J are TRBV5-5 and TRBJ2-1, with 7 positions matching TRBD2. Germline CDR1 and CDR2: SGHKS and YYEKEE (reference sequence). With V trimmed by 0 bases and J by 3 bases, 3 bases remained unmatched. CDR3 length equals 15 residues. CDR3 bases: TGTGCCAGCAGCTTGGAGCCTAGCGGCTACAATGAGCAGTTCTTC. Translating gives CASSLEPSGYNEQFF. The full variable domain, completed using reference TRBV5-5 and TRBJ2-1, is DAGVTQSPTHLIKTRGQQVTLRCSPISGHKSVSWYQQVLGQGPQFIFQYYEKEERGRGNFPDRFSARQFPNYSSELNVNALLLGDSALYLCASSLEPSGYNEQFFGPGTRLTVL.

CDR3 sequence (DNA): TGTGCCAGCTCACCGGGACAGGGGGCGAACTATGGCTACACCTTC. This encodes CASSPGQGANYGYTF. This chain joins TRBV18 and TRBJ1-2, with TRBD1 matching over 12 bases. Trimming at V came to 3 bases and at J to 2 bases, leaving 1 base not matched to a gene. Germline V gives CDR1 KGHSH, CDR2 LQKENI. The CDR3 length is 15 residues.

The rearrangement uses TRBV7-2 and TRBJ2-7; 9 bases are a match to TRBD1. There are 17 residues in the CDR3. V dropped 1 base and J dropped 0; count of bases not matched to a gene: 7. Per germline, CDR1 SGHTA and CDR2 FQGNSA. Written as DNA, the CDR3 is TGTGCCAGCAGCTTAGTCCTCGGGACAGGGATCTCCTACGAGCAGTACTTC. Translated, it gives CASSLVLGTGISYEQYF. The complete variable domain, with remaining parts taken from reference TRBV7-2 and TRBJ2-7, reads GAGVSQSPSNKVTEKGKDVELRCDPISGHTALYWYRQSLGQGLEFLIYFQGNSAPDKSGLPSDRFSAERTGGSVSTLTIQRTQQEDSAVYLCASSLVLGTGISYEQYFGPGTRLTVT.

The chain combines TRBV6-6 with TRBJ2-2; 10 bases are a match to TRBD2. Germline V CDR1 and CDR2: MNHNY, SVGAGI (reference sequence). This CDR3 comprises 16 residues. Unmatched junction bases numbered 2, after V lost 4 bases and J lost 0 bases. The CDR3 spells CASSWGLATNTGELFF. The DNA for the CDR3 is TGTGCCAGCAGTTGGGGACTAGCGACGAACACCGGGGAGCTGTTTTTT.

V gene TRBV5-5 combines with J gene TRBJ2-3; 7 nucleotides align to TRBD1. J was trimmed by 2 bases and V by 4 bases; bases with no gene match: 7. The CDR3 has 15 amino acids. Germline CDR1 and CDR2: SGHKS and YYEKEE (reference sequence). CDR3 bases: TGTGCCAGCAGCCTTACTACAGGGGCCACAGATACGCAGTATTTT. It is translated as CASSLTTGATDTQYF.

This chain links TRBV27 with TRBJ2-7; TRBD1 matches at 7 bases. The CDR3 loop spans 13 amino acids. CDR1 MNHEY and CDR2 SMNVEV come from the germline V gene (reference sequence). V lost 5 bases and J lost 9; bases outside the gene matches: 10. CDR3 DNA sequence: TGTGCCAGCAGTCCCACAACAGGGGCTGCGCAGTACTTC. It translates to CASSPTTGAAQYF.

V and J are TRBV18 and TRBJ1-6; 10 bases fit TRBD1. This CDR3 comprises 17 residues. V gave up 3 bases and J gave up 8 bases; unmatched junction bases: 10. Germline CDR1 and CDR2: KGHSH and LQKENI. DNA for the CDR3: TGTGCCAGCTCACCCACCGTTGCGGGACAGGGGTATTCACCCCTCCACTTT. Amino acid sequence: CASSPTVAGQGYSPLHF.

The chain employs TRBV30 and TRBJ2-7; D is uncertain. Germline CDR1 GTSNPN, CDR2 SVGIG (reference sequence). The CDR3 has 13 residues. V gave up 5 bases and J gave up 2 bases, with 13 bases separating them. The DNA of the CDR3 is TGTGCCTGGGGTAACCCTTCCCCCTACGAGCAGTACTTC. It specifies CAWGNPSPYEQYF.

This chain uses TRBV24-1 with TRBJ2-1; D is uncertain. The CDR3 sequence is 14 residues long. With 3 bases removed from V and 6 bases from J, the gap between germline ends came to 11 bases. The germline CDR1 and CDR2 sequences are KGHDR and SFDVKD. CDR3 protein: CATSDPLSPNEQFF. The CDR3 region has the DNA TGTGCCACCAGTGATCCTCTCAGCCCCAATGAGCAGTTCTTC.

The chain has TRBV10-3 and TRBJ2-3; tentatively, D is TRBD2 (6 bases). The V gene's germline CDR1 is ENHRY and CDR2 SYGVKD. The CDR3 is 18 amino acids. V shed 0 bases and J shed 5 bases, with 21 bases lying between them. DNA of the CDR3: TGTGCCATCAGTGAGTCGCCCCGGCTAAGGGCGGAGGGAGATACGCAGTATTTT. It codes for CAISESPRLRAEGDTQYF.

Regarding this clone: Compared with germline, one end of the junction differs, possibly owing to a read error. The CDR3 loop reads CASSVSRALF. The CDR3 nucleotides read TGTGCCAGCAGTGTAAGTCGAGCGCTCTTT. This sequence joins TRBV2 and TRBJ1-1; D is uncertain. CDR3 length: 10 amino acids. Germline CDR1 SNHLY, CDR2 FYNNEI.

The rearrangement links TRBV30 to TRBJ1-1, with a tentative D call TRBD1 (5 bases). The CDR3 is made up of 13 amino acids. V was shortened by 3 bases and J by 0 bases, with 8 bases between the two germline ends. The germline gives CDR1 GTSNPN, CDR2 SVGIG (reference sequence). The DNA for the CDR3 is TGTGCCTGGAGGCGGGGCATGAACACTGAAGCTTTCTTT. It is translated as CAWRRGMNTEAFF.

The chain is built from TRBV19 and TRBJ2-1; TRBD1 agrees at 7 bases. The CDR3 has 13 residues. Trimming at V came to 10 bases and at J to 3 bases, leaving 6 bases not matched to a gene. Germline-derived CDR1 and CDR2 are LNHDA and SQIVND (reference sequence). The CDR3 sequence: CAILRDSYNEQFF. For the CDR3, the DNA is TGTGCCATCTTAAGGGACAGCTACAATGAGCAGTTCTTC.

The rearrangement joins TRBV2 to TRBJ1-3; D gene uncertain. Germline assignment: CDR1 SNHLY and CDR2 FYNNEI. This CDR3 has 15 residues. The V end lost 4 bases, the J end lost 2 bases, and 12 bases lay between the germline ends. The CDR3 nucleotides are TGTGCCAGCAGTGTTGGGATGGGCGCTGGAAACACCATATATTTT. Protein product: CASSVGMGAGNTIYF.